This TCR beta chain was observed in a study of blood T cell repertoires in COVID-19. Study in general: COVID-19 samples collected from the United States, Italy and Spain covered acute and convalescent phases.

The CDR3 totals 13 residues. The V gene's germline CDR1 is LGHNT and CDR2 FRNRAP. Trimming cost V 2 bases and J 3 bases, with 7 bases left between them. Authors' methods: Reference gene primer amplification gave estimated nucleated cell counts. The table came from immunoSEQ multiplex PCR; TCRdb's copy has only in-frame clones and leaves some out. The V and J calls and clone size are taken from that table; D and trimming were inferred from the DNA. The sample lists fewer than 300,000 clones, 87% seen once, with about 2.5% in the top ten. The sequence derives from a woman aged 45-65 years with acute or convalescent COVID-19. The chain links TRBV12-5 to TRBJ1-1; D is ambiguous. Material for sequencing was peripheral blood. DNA for the CDR3: TGTGCTAGTGGTTTGTTGGAGGACACTGAAGCTTTCTTT. The encoded protein is CASGLLEDTEAFF.